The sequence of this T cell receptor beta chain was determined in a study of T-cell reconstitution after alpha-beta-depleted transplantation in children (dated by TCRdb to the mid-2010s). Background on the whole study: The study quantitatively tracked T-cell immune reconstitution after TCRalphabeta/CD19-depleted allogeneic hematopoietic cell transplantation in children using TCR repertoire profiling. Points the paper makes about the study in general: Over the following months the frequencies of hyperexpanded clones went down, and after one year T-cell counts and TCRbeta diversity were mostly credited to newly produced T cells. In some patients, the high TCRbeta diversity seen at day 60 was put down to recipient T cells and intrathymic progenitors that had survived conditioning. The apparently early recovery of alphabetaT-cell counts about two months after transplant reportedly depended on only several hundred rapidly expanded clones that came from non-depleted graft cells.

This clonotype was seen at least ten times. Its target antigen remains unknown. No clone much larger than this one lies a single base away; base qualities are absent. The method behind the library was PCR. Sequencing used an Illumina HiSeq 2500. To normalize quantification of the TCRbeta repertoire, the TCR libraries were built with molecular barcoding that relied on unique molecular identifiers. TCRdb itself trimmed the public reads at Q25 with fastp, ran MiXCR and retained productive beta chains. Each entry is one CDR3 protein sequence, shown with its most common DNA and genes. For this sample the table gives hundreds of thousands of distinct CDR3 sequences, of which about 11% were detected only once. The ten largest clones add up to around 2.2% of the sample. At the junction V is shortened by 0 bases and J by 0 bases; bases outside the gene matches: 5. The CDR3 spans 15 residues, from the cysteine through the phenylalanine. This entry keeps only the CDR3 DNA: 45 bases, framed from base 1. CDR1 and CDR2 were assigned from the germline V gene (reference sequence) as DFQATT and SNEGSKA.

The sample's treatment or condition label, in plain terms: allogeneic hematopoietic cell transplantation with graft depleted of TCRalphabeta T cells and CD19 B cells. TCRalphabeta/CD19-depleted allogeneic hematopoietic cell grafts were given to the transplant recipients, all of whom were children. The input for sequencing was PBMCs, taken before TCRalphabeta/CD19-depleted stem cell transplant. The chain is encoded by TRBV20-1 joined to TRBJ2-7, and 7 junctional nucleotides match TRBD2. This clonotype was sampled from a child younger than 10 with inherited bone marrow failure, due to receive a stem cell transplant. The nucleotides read TGCAGTGCTAGAGATCGGCTAGCGGTCTCCTACGAGCAGTACTTC. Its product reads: CSARDRLAVSYEQYF.